This TCR beta chain was retrieved from a study of T cell changes during pregnancy in multiple sclerosis (dated by TCRdb to about 2019). Context from the whole study: The study examined how the T cell repertoire changed over the course of pregnancy in women with multiple sclerosis.

Receptors were amplified or captured by the immunoSEQ multiplex PCR assay. The table comes from immuneACCESS by way of TCRdb, which keeps in-frame sequences with V and J called. Part of the clones is missing from these tables; in studies checked, under half for an unresolved V gene and the rest for unknown reasons. The sample yields 15,000 or so clones; more than 80% were counted once. The ten largest clones add up to roughly 2.8% of the sample. Comment on this clone: Its antigen remains unidentified. The sample holds no much larger clone one base away, and base qualities are not on file.

Taken from cysteine to phenylalanine, the CDR3 has 13 residues. Just CDR3 DNA is preserved here, 39 bases in frame from base 1. The germline V gene (reference sequence) specifies SEHNR as CDR1 and FQNEAQ as CDR2. Cut back by 5 bases and 0 bases, the V and J ends lie 5 bases apart. The sequence came from a female donor in good health, enrolled as a control in a pregnancy study. The chain couples TRBV7-9 to TRBJ1-3, with the D gene not clear enough to name. The specimen was peripheral blood, collected in the second trimester of pregnancy. Here is the DNA: TGTGCCAGCAGCCCCAACTCTGGAAACACCATATATTTT. Its protein product is CASSPNSGNTIYF.